The present TCR beta chain was sequenced within a study of shared clonotypes between healthy human individuals (TCRdb year 2020). Some background on the complete study: The cohort included a few men and a couple of women between 18 and 49 years of age. For each donor, CD4 naive and CD4 memory were each given three plates, CD8 naive was given two plates, and CD8 memory was given one plate. To estimate repertoire size and how much clonotypes are shared between individuals, the study performed deep sequencing of blood TCR repertoires from about five healthy adults. To increase sequencing depth and limit assay-specific biases, TCR repertoire library preparation and sequencing were carried out by different laboratories using diverse techniques. Leukapheresis yielded between about 0.85 and 9 billion PBMCs per donor. The research as a whole found: Estimated clonotype richness was generally larger for naive than for memory subsets. Compared with non-shared clonotypes, clonotypes shared by all four sorted-subset donors had higher generation probabilities. Across several donors, roughly 5.1% of naive CD4, roughly 3.8% of naive CD8, around 2.5% of memory CD4, and approximately 0.42% of memory CD8 clonotypes were shared. Rarefaction of sorted-subset datasets indicated incomplete sequencing despite the large sequencing depth. Based on pairwise subsampling, the degree of clonotype sharing among donors was expected to be affected by sequencing depth. Because the study included only a small number of donors, the genetic and exposure-history diversity represented was limited. Sampling was restricted to blood, and TCR repertoires in tissue are likely to differ from TCR repertoires in blood.

TCR CDR3 regions were amplified from genomic DNA by multiplex PCR using the deep immunoSEQ assay. Genomic DNA extracted from each cell subset was distributed evenly over all wells of several immunoSEQ 96-well plates, and each plate served as one replicate. Each replicate PCR for sorted subsets received 200 ng genomic DNA, equal to about 30,000 T cell genomes. Purified libraries were measured with a Qubit 3.0 fluorometer, size-checked on a Bioanalyzer 2100, and measured again with the KAPA Library Quantification kit. Every immunoSEQ 96-well plate was sequenced on a separate single-read 150-cycle Illumina NextSeq 550 flow cell. The original pipeline was this. Because only junctional sequences without quality scores were contained in the immunoSEQ output, filtering matching that applied to full-length reads could not be performed. Sequences were annotated with PyIR, a Python wrapper for IgBLAST v1.9, and V/J genes and CDR3 were assigned using IMGT germline references. Reads were removed for weak V/J assignments (E-value above 1e-6), missing CDR3, stop codons, out-of-frame junctions, or ambiguous translated residues. A V3J clonotype was defined by an identical inferred V gene, J gene, and CDR3 amino acid sequence. Percentage overlap between repertoires was computed as shared unique clonotypes divided by the size of the smaller repertoire. Repertoire richness was assessed with RTK rarefaction, the Chao1 estimator, and Recon v2.1 estimates of unobserved clonotypes. For all TCRbeta clonotypes obtained by the gDNA method from a few donors, generation probabilities were computed with OLGA. Held by TCRdb, this immuneACCESS table contains in-frame sequences only and omits some clones. Under half of the omission traces to an unresolved V gene where checked; the cause of the rest is unknown. V and J calls plus clone size are reproduced from that table; the DNA served to infer D and trimming. The sample records more than 600,000 clones, about 91% of which are singletons. More than 20% of the sample is taken by the ten largest.

CD8 naive samples were CD45RO-negative cells positively selected for CCR7, giving a CD45RA+CCR7+ population that excluded TemRA cells. Healthy HIV-negative adults with no recently reported acute infections or vaccinations were included as donors. Only Caucasian adults living in Nashville, Tennessee, USA were represented among the donors. After blood collection by leukapheresis, PBMCs were isolated using Ficoll-Histopaque density gradient centrifugation and then cryopreserved in the vapor phase of liquid nitrogen. Purity and quantity of every magnetically sorted T cell population were checked by analytical flow cytometry. Genomic DNA was isolated from each sorted fraction and quantified by UV absorbance on a Nanodrop 2000c. Details on this clone: What this receptor recognizes is not known. No base quality values were provided; no much bigger clone lies one nucleotide off.

According to the germline V gene, CDR1 reads MNHNS and CDR2 reads SASEGT. Trimming takes 1 base from V and 4 bases from J, and the germline ends sit 11 bases apart. Counted from cysteine to phenylalanine, this CDR3 has 15 amino acids. The entry retains the CDR3 DNA only, 45 bases that are in frame from base 1. Rearrangement joined TRBV6-1 to TRBJ1-3; TRBD1 might be the D gene, on 6 matching bases. The receptor was derived from a man between 25 and 39 years old in good health. Sequenced sample: naive CD8+ T cells sorted from blood. According to the study, the label for this sample's cell subset or site signals: CD45RA+CCR7+. The bases read TGTGCCAGCAGTGAAGAGGCAGGGGACGGAAACACCATATATTTT. Translation gives CASSEEAGDGNTIYF.